These 10 T cell receptor beta chains came from one sample sequenced in a study of Ad26.COV2.S vaccination and SARS-CoV-2 variants. Generated by immunoSEQ multiplex PCR, the TCRdb table keeps only in-frame clones and is missing some. The sample contains about 320,000 clones, about 90% of which appear only once. As to treatment: roughly 19 received Ad26.COV2.S at low or high dose, single or two shots; roughly 5 received placebo; per-sample allocation not given. Samples were taken on day 63 after the first vaccine or placebo injection. The sequencing here drew on peripheral blood, taken in a trial of Ad26.COV2.S vaccine versus placebo. These receptors came from a person between 18 and 65 years old who received the Ad26.COV2.S COVID-19 vaccine or a placebo.

The genes are TRBV5-8 and TRBJ2-6; D is ambiguous. Germline loops: CDR1 SGHTS, CDR2 YDEGEE. The CDR3 contains 13 residues. V gave up 9 bases and J gave up 4 bases, with 11 bases separating them. The CDR3 sequence is CANARSGANVLTF. DNA of the CDR3: TGTGCCAACGCCCGGTCCGGGGCCAACGTCCTGACTTTC. Looking up the rest from reference TRBV5-8 and TRBJ2-6 gives the full variable domain: EAGVTQSPTHLIKTRGQQATLRCSPISGHTSVYWYQQALGLGLQFLLWYDEGEERNRGNFPPRFSGRQFPNYSSELNVNALELEDSALYLCANARSGANVLTFGAGSRLTVL.

The chain joins TRBV15 to TRBJ2-7, with D tentatively TRBD2 (6 bases). Germline CDR1 and CDR2: LNHNV and YYDKDF (reference sequence). This CDR3 contains 15 residues. Between the trimmed V and J ends, which lost 0 bases and 1 base, there was a span of 10 bases. This chain's CDR3 is CATSRDGGGSYEQYF. CDR3 bases: TGTGCCACCAGCAGAGACGGGGGAGGATCCTACGAGCAGTACTTC.

The rearrangement joins TRBV6-5 to TRBJ2-7, with a possible D match to TRBD1 (6 bases). CDR3 length: 13 amino acids. V lost 6 bases and J lost 0, with 9 bases in between. Germline CDR1 and CDR2: MNHEY and SVGAGI. The chain's CDR3 is CASRSTGSYEQYV. CDR3 nucleotide sequence: TGTGCCAGCAGATCGACAGGCTCCTACGAGCAGTACGTC.

The J gene is TRBJ2-7, the V gene TRBV6-6; a possible D gene is TRBD2 (6 bases). The V end was cut by 0 bases, the J end by 5 bases, with 14 bases between. Germline CDR1 and CDR2: MNHNY and SVGAGI (reference sequence). This CDR3 is built from 15 residues. The CDR3 nucleotides are TGTGCCAGCAGTTACTCCAGGGTACGGGGGAACGAGCAGTACGTC. Translating it yields CASSYSRVRGNEQYV.

The rearrangement links TRBV5-6 to TRBJ1-6; 8 bases match TRBD1. From germline, CDR1 is SGHDT and CDR2 YYEEEE. This CDR3 is 13 amino acids long. The V gene end was trimmed by 3 bases and the J gene end by 9 bases; junction bases not matched to a gene: 2. The CDR3 coding sequence is TGTGCCAGCAGCTCACAGGGGGGTTCACCCCTCCACTTT. Amino acids: CASSSQGGSPLHF.

V usage is TRBV18 and J usage is TRBJ1-6; D uncertain. The CDR3 covers 16 residues. Germline assignment: CDR1 KGHSH and CDR2 LQKENI. The germline V and J ends were trimmed by 2 bases and 3 bases, with 11 bases remaining between them. The CDR3 region is CASSPYQENYNSPLHF. Written as DNA, the CDR3 is TGTGCCAGCTCACCATATCAGGAGAACTATAATTCACCCCTCCACTTT.

This clone was detected only once. V is TRBV6-5 and J is TRBJ2-1, with TRBD2 as a possible D gene (5 bases). Trimming pared 8 bases from V and 2 bases from J, leaving 13 bases between. Germline loops: CDR1 MNHEY, CDR2 SVGAGI. This CDR3 region has 14 residues. CDR3 protein: CASLAERTYNEQFF. In nucleotides, the CDR3 is TGTGCCAGCTTAGCCGAGCGGACCTACAATGAGCAGTTCTTC.

The chain uses TRBV19 and TRBJ2-2; D is ambiguous. This CDR3 contains 14 residues. Per the germline V gene, CDR1 is LNHDA and CDR2 is SQIVND (reference sequence). Trimming took off 7 bases at V and 0 bases at J, with 9 bases between the two ends. The CDR3, as DNA: TGTGCCAGTACCGCGGATACGAACACCGGGGAGCTGTTTTTT. Translated: CASTADTNTGELFF.

This sequence joins TRBV7-2 and TRBJ1-3; D remains unclear. The V and J ends lost 4 bases and 3 bases respectively, with 10 bases between them. The CDR3 runs 14 residues. The germline gives CDR1 SGHTA, CDR2 FQGNSA. The CDR3 DNA sequence: TGTGCCAGCAGCTACGGGCCAGTTGGAAACACCATATATTTT. Translated, it gives CASSYGPVGNTIYF.

The rearrangement joins TRBV11-3 to TRBJ2-2; unclear D gene. Germline V gene lookup returns CDR1 SGHNT and CDR2 YENEEA. This CDR3 has 14 residues. Trimming shortened V by 1 base and J by 6 bases, and 9 bases separated the two germline ends. CDR3 protein: CASSLGRGAGELFF. Here the CDR3 DNA reads TGTGCCAGCAGCTTAGGGAGAGGAGCCGGGGAGCTGTTTTTT. Full variable domain (outside the CDR3, taken from reference TRBV11-3 and TRBJ2-2): EAGVVQSPRYKIIEKKQPVAFWCNPISGHNTLYWYLQNLGQGPELLIRYENEEAVDDSQLPKDRFSAERLKGVDSTLKIQPAELGDSAVYLCASSLGRGAGELFFGEGSRLTVL.